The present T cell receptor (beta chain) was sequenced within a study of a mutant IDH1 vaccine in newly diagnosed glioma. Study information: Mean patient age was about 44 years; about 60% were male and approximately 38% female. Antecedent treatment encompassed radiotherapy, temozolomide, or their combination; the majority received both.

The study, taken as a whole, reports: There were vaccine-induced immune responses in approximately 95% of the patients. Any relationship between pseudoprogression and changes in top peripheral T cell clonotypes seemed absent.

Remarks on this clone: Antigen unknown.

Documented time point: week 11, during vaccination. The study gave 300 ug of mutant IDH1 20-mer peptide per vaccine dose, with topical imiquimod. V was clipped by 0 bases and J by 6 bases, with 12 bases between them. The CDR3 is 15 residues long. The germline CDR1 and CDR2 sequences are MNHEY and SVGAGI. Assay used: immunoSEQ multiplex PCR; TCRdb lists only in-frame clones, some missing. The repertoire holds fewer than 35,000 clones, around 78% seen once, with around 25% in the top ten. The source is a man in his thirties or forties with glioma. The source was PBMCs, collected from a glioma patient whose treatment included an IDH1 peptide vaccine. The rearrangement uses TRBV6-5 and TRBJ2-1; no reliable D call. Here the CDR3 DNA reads TGTGCCAGCAGTTACTCCAGAAGGATCGGCAATGAGCAGTTCTTC. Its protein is CASSYSRRIGNEQFF.